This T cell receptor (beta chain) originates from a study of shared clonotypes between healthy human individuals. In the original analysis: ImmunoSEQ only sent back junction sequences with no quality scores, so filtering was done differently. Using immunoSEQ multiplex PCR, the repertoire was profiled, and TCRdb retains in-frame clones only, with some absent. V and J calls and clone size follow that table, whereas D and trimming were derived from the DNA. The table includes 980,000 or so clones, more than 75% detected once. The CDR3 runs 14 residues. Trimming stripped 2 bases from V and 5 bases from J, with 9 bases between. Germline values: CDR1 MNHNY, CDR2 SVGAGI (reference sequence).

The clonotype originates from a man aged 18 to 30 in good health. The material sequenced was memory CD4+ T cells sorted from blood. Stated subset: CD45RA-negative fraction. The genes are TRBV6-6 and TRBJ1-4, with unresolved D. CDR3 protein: CASSYEARNEKLFF. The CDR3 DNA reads TGTGCCAGCAGTTACGAGGCCCGAAATGAAAAACTGTTTTTT.